A single sample gave rise to the 25 T cell receptor beta chains below, sequenced in a study of CDR3 diversity in severe acne. Each CDR3 protein is one row after TCRdb ran MiXCR on the PCR reads. The table shows fewer than 100,000 distinct CDR3 sequences, with about 54% occurring only once. Input material: blood. These receptors were taken from a male donor in good health, without acne.

This clonotype was detected many times. A clone one base away is much larger, so this may be a read error. The conserved closing phenylalanine or tryptophan is absent in this CDR3, likely reflecting a read error. The J gene is TRBJ1-2, the V gene TRBV12-3 or TRBV12-4; D perhaps matches TRBD1 (5 bases). CDR3 length: 15 residues. Trimming took 6 bases from V and 4 from J, leaving 18 bases between them. The CDR3 DNA sequence: TGTGCCAGCAGCATCCGCCGGGACCCACCCTATGGCTACACCTCC. It encodes CASSIRRDPPYGYTS.

This clonotype was found many times. The gene calls are TRBV6-1 and TRBJ1-1; 7 nucleotides agree with TRBD1. This CDR3 has 14 residues. Germline V gene sequence: CDR1 MNHNS, CDR2 SASEGT. V lost 6 bases, J lost 1 base, and 5 bases stayed unmatched. The CDR3 here is CASSRDRSNTEAFF. CDR3 nucleotide sequence: TGTGCCAGCAGCAGGGACAGATCGAACACTGAAGCTTTCTTT.

Points on this clonotype: One base away lies a much larger clone, so this may be a sequencing read error. The genes are TRBV6-5 and TRBJ1-4, with D uncertain. CDR1 and CDR2 from the germline V gene are MNHEY and SVGAGI. The CDR3 is 14 amino acids. V lost 2 bases and J lost 10, with 14 bases in between. The CDR3 loop reads CASSYEQTIVKLFF. The CDR3, as DNA: TGTGCCAGCAGTTACGAACAGACGATAGTAAAACTGTTTTTT.

A remark on this clonotype: Its ends do not fully match the called genes, so a read error is possible. The rearrangement joins TRBV5-4 to TRBJ2-1; 8 nucleotides match TRBD1. This CDR3 comprises 14 residues. Germline assignment: CDR1 SGHNT and CDR2 YYREEE (reference sequence). This chain's CDR3 is CASSSPTGGREQFF. The CDR3 coding sequence is TGTGCCAGTAGCTCCCCTACAGGGGGACGTGAGCAGTTCTTC. Combining the CDR3 with reference TRBV5-4 and TRBJ2-1 gives the whole variable domain ETGVTQSPTHLIKTRGQQVTLRCSSQSGHNTVSWYQQALGQGPQFIFQYYREEENGRGNFPPRFSGLQFPNYSSELNVNALELDDSALYLCASSSPTGGREQFFGPGTRLTVL.

In the case of this clonotype: At one end the junction does not follow the germline gene, possibly because of a read error. The V gene is TRBV5-1, the J gene TRBJ1-2, with TRBD1 matching over 9 bases. CDR3 length: 13 amino acids. Germline CDR1 SGHRS, CDR2 YFSETQ. The DNA for the CDR3 is TGCGCCAGCAGGTCCTTCGGACAGGGGCAGAACAGATTC. This translates into CASRSFGQGQNRF.

At least ten counts were recorded for this clonotype. This rearrangement joins TRBV10-1 to TRBJ1-1; no reliable D call. This CDR3 region has 13 residues. Looked up from germline, CDR1 is WNHNN and CDR2 is SYGVQD (reference sequence). Trimming took off 2 bases at V and 4 bases at J, with 8 bases between the two ends. CDR3 nucleotide sequence: TGCGCCAGCAGTGAGAAGTATACCACTGAAGCTTTCTTT. The encoded protein is CASSEKYTTEAFF.

The chain couples TRBV7-9 to TRBJ1-6; 7 bases are shared with TRBD1. The CDR3 is 16 amino acids. Per the germline V gene, CDR1 is SEHNR and CDR2 is FQNEAQ (reference sequence). The V gene end was trimmed by 1 base and the J gene end by 7 bases; junction bases not matched to a gene: 7. CDR3 sequence reads: CASSLVRGQRNSPLHF. CDR3 in DNA: TGTGCCAGCAGCTTAGTTAGGGGACAGAGGAATTCACCCCTCCACTTT.

The sample holds a few counts of this clonotype. A clone one base away is much larger, so this may be a read error. The V gene is TRBV19, the J gene TRBJ2-3; 8 nucleotides align to TRBD2. Germline values: CDR1 LNHDA, CDR2 SQIVND (reference sequence). The CDR3 covers 14 residues. In DNA form, the CDR3 reads TGTGCCTGTAGTATCGGGGCGGGGGGCGATACGCAGTATTTT. The encoded protein is CACSIGAGGDTQYF.

The table lists this clonotype with many counts. The CDR3 loop is CASSFDFNSYGYTF. In DNA, the CDR3 is TGTGCCAGCAGCTTTGATTTTAACAGCTATGGCTACACCTTC. This chain connects TRBV5-5 to TRBJ1-2; the D is unclear. Trimming removed 2 bases at V and 4 bases at J, with 12 bases between. Per the germline V gene, CDR1 is SGHKS and CDR2 is YYEKEE (reference sequence). The CDR3 consists of 14 residues. The full variable domain, completed using reference TRBV5-5 and TRBJ1-2, is DAGVTQSPTHLIKTRGQQVTLRCSPISGHKSVSWYQQVLGQGPQFIFQYYEKEERGRGNFPDRFSARQFPNYSSELNVNALLLGDSALYLCASSFDFNSYGYTFGSGTRLTVV.

This chain connects TRBV20-1 to TRBJ2-7; TRBD1 agrees at 8 bases. CDR1 is DFQATT and CDR2 is SNEGSKA in the germline V gene (reference sequence). The trim removed 3 bases at V and 3 bases at J, leaving 10 bases unmatched. The CDR3 is 15 amino acids. This chain's CDR3 is CSASTGGPYGYEQYF. CDR3 coding DNA: TGCAGTGCTAGCACAGGGGGACCCTATGGCTACGAGCAGTACTTC.

The chain employs TRBV19 and TRBJ1-5; D might be TRBD1 (5 bases). From germline, CDR1 is LNHDA and CDR2 SQIVND (reference sequence). The V and J ends lost 2 bases and 4 bases respectively, with 12 bases between them. The CDR3 has 15 amino acids. CDR3 loop: CASSITRERNQPQHF. DNA of the CDR3: TGTGCCAGTAGTATAACCAGGGAGCGGAATCAGCCCCAGCATTTT.

This chain connects TRBV27 to TRBJ2-2; D uncertain. This CDR3 is built from 11 residues. Trimming pared 7 bases from V and 6 bases from J, leaving 6 bases between. Germline values: CDR1 MNHEY, CDR2 SMNVEV (reference sequence). Here the CDR3 reads CASKSSGELFF. The CDR3 nucleotides are TGTGCCAGCAAATCGTCCGGGGAGCTGTTTTTT.

This clonotype showed up just a few times. The chain joins TRBV7-3 to TRBJ1-2; TRBD1 is a possible D gene (5 bases). Per germline, CDR1 SGHTA and CDR2 FQGTGA. The V end lost 1 base, the J end lost 7 bases, and 13 bases lay between the germline ends. The CDR3 covers 14 residues. Here the CDR3 reads CASSLSAGTSGYTF. The CDR3 nucleotides are TGTGCCAGCAGCTTAAGCGCTGGGACGAGTGGCTACACCTTC. Using reference TRBV7-3 and TRBJ1-2 for the parts outside the CDR3, the full variable domain is GAGVSQTPSNKVTEKGKYVELRCDPISGHTALYWYRQSLGQGPEFLIYFQGTGAADDSGLPNDRFFAVRPEGSVSTLKIQRTERGDSAVYLCASSLSAGTSGYTFGSGTRLTVV.

The chain combines TRBV2 with TRBJ1-2; 7 nucleotides match TRBD1. With 6 bases clipped from V and 2 bases from J, the junction kept 6 bases outside the gene matches. The CDR3 consists of 14 residues. In germline, CDR1 is SNHLY, CDR2 FYNNEI. The CDR3 loop reads CASRGTAHNYGYTF. DNA of the CDR3: TGTGCCAGCAGAGGGACAGCCCACAACTATGGCTACACCTTC.

This clonotype was detected ten times or more. The chain is built from TRBV9 and TRBJ2-5; TRBD1 matches 8 bases. This CDR3 region has 15 residues. The trim removed 3 bases at V and 0 bases at J, leaving 4 bases unmatched. The germline V gene encodes CDR1 SGDLS and CDR2 YYNGEE. CDR3: CASSARQGYQETQYF. CDR3 sequence (DNA): TGTGCCAGCAGCGCCAGACAGGGGTACCAAGAGACCCAGTACTTC.

The sample holds many counts of this clonotype. CDR3 protein: CASSLVPGQYYGYTF. The CDR3 DNA follows: TGTGCCAGCAGCTTGGTTCCCGGACAGTACTATGGCTACACCTTC. The rearrangement joins TRBV5-6 to TRBJ1-2, with D possibly being TRBD1 (6 bases). Trimming shortened V by 0 bases and J by 3 bases, and 12 bases separated the two germline ends. Germline loops: CDR1 SGHDT, CDR2 YYEEEE. The CDR3 consists of 15 residues.

The chain uses TRBV10-3 and TRBJ1-3; TRBD1 might be the D (5 bases). V was pared by 6 bases and J by 4 bases, with 16 bases between. Germline-derived CDR1 and CDR2 are ENHRY and SYGVKD. The length of the CDR3 is 15 residues. CDR3 in amino acids: CAIRDNFLAGNTIYF. The CDR3 DNA is TGTGCCATCAGGGACAACTTCTTAGCGGGAAACACCATATATTTT.

This clonotype was recorded many times. The J gene is TRBJ1-1, the V gene TRBV28; D gene ambiguous. Germline CDR1 reads MDHEN; CDR2 reads SYDVKM. The CDR3 is 12 amino acids. V was clipped by 1 base and J by 11 bases, with 11 bases between them. The CDR3 bases are TGTGCCAGCAGTTTATTTAGAGGTCGGGCTTTCTTT. Amino acids: CASSLFRGRAFF. The full variable domain, in which reference TRBV28 and TRBJ1-1 provide the parts outside the CDR3, is DVKVTQSSRYLVKRTGEKVFLECVQDMDHENMFWYRQDPGLGLRLIYFSYDVKMKEKGDIPEGYSVSREKKERFSLILESASTNQTSMYLCASSLFRGRAFFGQGTRLTVV.

The V gene is TRBV20-1, the J gene TRBJ2-7, with 8 bases that match TRBD2. The length of the CDR3 is 15 residues. J lost 7 bases, V lost 6 bases, and 17 bases had no gene match. Germline assignment: CDR1 DFQATT and CDR2 SNEGSKA (reference sequence). The CDR3 nucleotides read TGCAGTGCGCCCGCCTTAGCGGGATGCGACGATGAGCAGTACTTC. Its protein product is CSAPALAGCDDEQYF.

The genes are TRBV5-5 and TRBJ2-7; 8 bases map to TRBD1. The CDR3 has 12 amino acids. Germline V gives CDR1 SGHKS, CDR2 YYEKEE (reference sequence). V shed 5 bases and J 7 bases; nucleotides not matched to a gene: 5. CDR3 in DNA: TGTGCCAGCAGATCCGGGACAGGAGAGCAGTACTTC. Encoded protein: CASRSGTGEQYF.

About this clonotype itself: This clone may be a read error of a much larger clone one base away. The rearrangement uses TRBV5-4 and TRBJ1-1; D is ambiguous. Germline V gene data show CDR1 as SGHNT and CDR2 as YYREEE (reference sequence). V gave up 0 bases and J gave up 6 bases, with 12 bases separating them. The CDR3 spans 14 residues. DNA for the CDR3: TGTGCCAGCAGCTTGGGGGCGTCGGGCCCTGAAGCTTTCTTT. Protein product: CASSLGASGPEAFF. The full variable domain, rest sourced from reference TRBV5-4 and TRBJ1-1, is ETGVTQSPTHLIKTRGQQVTLRCSSQSGHNTVSWYQQALGQGPQFIFQYYREEENGRGNFPPRFSGLQFPNYSSELNVNALELDDSALYLCASSLGASGPEAFFGQGTRLTVV.

The V gene is TRBV15, the J gene TRBJ1-5, with a tentative D call TRBD1 (5 bases). This CDR3 region has 15 residues. Per germline, CDR1 LNHNV and CDR2 YYDKDF (reference sequence). V was pared by 0 bases and J by 4 bases, with 10 bases between. The CDR3, as DNA: TGTGCCACCAGCAGAGATGGCAGGGCGAATCAGCCCCAGCATTTT. It specifies CATSRDGRANQPQHF.

The V call is TRBV20-1, the J call TRBJ2-3; D might be TRBD1 or TRBD2, each matching 5 bases. CDR3 length: 13 residues. V was trimmed by 7 bases and J by 2 bases, leaving 13 bases between them. CDR1 is DFQATT and CDR2 is SNEGSKA in the germline V gene (reference sequence). The DNA for the CDR3 is TGCAGTGTCGGGTCGGGGACCACAGATACGCAGTATTTT. It yields the protein CSVGSGTTDTQYF.

The gene calls are TRBV15 and TRBJ1-1, with 7 bases identical to TRBD1. The CDR3 spans 13 residues. CDR1 is LNHNV, CDR2 YYDKDF, per germline (reference sequence). The junction had 5 bases not matched to a gene; V was cut back by 3 bases and J by 7 bases. CDR3 nucleotide sequence: TGTGCCACCAGCAGGTCGACAGGGTATGAAGCTTTCTTT. Its protein product is CATSRSTGYEAFF.

The rearrangement uses TRBV7-8 and TRBJ1-6, with D perhaps TRBD1 (6 bases). The ends were cut back, 11 bases at V and 9 bases at J, with 23 bases in the middle. Germline lookup yields CDR1 SGHVS and CDR2 FQNEAQ. The CDR3 length is 15 residues. In nucleotides, the CDR3 is TGTGCCTGCGATAATAACAGGGTGAGGTCTTCACCCCTCCACTTT. It codes for CACDNNRVRSSPLHF.